This TCR beta chain emerged from a study of shared clonotypes between healthy human individuals. As defined, naive CD8 cells were CD45RO-negative and positively selected for CCR7, with terminally differentiated effector memory CD45RA+ cells excluded. All donors qualified as healthy HIV-negative adults and had experienced no recent acute infections or vaccinations. The CDR3 runs to 12 residues. The germline V gene has CDR1 SGHAT and CDR2 FQNNGV. The V gene lost 2 bases and the J gene lost 10 bases, with 9 bases spanning the gap. The table came from immunoSEQ multiplex PCR; TCRdb's copy has only in-frame clones and leaves some out. The sample shows under 2,000,000 clones, less than 95% of them seen only once.

The chain employs TRBV11-2 and TRBJ2-1; possibly TRBD2 for D (5 bases). This receptor was taken from a man younger than 35 in good health. Specimen: naive CD8+ T cells sorted from blood. The CDR3 loop reads CASSLFREEQFF. The CDR3 nucleotides are TGTGCCAGCAGCTTATTCCGGGAAGAGCAGTTCTTC. Full variable domain (remainder filled in from reference TRBV11-2 and TRBJ2-1): EAGVAQSPRYKIIEKRQSVAFWCNPISGHATLYWYQQILGQGPKLLIQFQNNGVVDDSQLPKDRFSAERLKGVDSTLKIQPAKLEDSAVYLCASSLFREEQFFGPGTRLTVL.